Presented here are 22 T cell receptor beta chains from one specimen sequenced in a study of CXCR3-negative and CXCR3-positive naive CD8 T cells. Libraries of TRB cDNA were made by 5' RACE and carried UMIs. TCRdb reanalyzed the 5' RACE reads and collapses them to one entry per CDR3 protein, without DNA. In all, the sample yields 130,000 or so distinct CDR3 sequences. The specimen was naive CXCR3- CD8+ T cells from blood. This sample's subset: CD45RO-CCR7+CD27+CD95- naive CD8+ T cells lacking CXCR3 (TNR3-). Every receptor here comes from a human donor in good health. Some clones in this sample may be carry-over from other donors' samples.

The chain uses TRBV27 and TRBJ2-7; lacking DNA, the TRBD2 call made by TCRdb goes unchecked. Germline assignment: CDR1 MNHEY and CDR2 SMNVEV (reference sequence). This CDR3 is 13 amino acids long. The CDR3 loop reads CASSHGTGYEQYF.

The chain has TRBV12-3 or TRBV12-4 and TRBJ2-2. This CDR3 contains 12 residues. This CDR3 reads CASREGSGELFF.

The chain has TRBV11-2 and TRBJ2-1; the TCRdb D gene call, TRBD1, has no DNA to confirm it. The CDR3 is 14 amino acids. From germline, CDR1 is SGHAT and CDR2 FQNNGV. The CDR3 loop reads CASSFGQSYNEQFF.

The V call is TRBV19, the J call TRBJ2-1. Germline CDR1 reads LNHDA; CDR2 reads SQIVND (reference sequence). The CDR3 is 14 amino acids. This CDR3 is CASRVEDYYNEQFF.

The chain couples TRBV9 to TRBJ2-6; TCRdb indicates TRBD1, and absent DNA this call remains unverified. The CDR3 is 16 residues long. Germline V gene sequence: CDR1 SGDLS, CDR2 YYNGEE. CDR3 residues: CASSVNRATGANVLTF.

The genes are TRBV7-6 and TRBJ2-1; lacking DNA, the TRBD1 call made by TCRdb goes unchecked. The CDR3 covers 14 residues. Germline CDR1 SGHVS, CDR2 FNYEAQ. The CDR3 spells CASSPEQGFNEQFF.

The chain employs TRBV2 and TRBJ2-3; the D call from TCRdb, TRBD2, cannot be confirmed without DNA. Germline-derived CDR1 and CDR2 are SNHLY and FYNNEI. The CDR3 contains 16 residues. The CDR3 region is CASSELQREGRDTQYF.

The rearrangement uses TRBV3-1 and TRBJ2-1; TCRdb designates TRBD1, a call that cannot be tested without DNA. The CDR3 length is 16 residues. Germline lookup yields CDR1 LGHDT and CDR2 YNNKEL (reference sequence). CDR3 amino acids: CASSQGFGTGANEQFF.

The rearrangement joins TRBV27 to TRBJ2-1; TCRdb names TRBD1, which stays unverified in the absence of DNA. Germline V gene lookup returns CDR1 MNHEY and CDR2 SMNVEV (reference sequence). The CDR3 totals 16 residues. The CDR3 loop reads CASSFPGDGSYNEQFF.

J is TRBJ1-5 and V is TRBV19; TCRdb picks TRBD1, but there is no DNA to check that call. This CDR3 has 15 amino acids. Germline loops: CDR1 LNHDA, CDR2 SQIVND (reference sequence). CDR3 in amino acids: CASNTGTGIGQPQHF. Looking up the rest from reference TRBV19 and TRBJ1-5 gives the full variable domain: DGGITQSPKYLFRKEGQNVTLSCEQNLNHDAMYWYRQDPGQGLRLIYYSQIVNDFQKGDIAEGYSVSREKKESFPLTVTSAQKNPTAFYLCASNTGTGIGQPQHFGDGTRLSIL.

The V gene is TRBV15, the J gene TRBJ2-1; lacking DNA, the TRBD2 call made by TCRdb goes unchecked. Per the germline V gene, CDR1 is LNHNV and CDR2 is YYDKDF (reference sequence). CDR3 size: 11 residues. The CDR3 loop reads CATSHQEGQFF.

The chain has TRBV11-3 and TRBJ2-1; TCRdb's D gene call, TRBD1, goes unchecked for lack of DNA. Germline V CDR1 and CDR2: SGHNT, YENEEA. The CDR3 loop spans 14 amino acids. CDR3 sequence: CASSPGGDYNEQFF.

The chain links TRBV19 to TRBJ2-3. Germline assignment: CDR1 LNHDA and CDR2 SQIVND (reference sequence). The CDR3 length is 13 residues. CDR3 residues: CASSIASTDTQYF.

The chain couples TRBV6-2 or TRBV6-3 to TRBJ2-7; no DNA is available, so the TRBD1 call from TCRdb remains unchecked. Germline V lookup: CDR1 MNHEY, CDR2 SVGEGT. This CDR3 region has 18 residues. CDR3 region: CASTTTPSEGSLSYEQYF.

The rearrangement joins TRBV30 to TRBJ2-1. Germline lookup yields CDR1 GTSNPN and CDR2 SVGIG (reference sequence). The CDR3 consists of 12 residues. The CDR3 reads CAWSRVHNEQFF.

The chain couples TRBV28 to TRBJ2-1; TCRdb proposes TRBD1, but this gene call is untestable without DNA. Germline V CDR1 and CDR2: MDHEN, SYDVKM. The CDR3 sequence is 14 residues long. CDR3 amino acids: CASRDSPINNEQFF.

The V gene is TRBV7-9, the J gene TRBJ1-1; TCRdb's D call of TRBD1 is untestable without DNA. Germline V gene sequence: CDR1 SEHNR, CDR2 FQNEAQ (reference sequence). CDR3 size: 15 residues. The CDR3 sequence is CASSKGQVEDTEAFF.

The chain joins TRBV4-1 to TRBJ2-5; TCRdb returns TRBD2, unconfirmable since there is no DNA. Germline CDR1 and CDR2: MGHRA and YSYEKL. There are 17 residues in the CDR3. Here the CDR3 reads CASSQDEAGGPWETQYF.

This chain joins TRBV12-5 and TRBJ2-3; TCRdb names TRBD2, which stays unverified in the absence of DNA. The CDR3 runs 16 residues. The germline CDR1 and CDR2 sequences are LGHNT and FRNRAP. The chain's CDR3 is CASGPGLAGGTDTQYF.

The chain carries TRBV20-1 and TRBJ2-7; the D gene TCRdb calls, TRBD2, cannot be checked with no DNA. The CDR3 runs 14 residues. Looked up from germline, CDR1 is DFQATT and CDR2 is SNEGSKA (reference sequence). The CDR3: CSALSGRASYEQYF.

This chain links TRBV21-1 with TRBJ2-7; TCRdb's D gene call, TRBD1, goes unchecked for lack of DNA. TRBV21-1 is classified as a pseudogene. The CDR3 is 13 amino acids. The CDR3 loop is CASSNPFGDDQYF.

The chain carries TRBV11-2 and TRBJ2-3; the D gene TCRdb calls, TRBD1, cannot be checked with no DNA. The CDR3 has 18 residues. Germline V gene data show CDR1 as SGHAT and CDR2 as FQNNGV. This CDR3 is CASSLQGASFISTDTQYF.